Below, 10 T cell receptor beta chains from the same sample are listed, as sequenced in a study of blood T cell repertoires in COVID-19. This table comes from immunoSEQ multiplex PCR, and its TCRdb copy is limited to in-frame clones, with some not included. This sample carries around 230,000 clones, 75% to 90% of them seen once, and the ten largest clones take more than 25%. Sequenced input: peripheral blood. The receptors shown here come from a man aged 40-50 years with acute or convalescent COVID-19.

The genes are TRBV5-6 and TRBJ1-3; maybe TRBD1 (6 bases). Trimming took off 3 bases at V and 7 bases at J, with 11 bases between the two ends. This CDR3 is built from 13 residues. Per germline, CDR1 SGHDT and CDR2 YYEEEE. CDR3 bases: TGTGCCAGCAGCTCGACAGGACGCAACACCATATATTTT. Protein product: CASSSTGRNTIYF.

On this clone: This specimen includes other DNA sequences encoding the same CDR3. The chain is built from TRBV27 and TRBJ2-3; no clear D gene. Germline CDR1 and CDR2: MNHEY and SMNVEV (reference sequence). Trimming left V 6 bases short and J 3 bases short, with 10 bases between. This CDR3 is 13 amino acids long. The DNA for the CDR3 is TGTGCCAGCAGCTTAAGAGGTACAGATACGCAGTATTTT. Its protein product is CASSLRGTDTQYF.

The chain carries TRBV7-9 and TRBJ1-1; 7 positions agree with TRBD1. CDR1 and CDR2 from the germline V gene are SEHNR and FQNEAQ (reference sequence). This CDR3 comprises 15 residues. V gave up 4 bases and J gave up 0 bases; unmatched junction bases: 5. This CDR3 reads CASSYLTGMNTEAFF. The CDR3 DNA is TGTGCCAGCAGCTACTTGACAGGGATGAACACTGAAGCTTTCTTT.

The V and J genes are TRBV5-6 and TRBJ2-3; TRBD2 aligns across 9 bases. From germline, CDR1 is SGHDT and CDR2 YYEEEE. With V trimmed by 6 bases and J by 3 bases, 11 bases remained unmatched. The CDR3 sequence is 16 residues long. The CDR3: CASILIAGERTDTQYF. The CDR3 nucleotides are TGTGCCAGCATCCTGATAGCGGGAGAGCGGACAGATACGCAGTATTTT.

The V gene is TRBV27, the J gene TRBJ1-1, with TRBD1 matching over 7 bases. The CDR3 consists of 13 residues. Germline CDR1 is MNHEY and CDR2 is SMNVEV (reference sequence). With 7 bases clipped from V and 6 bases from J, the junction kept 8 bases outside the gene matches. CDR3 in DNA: TGTGCCAGCAACCACAACAGGGGCGCTGAAGCTTTCTTT. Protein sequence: CASNHNRGAEAFF.

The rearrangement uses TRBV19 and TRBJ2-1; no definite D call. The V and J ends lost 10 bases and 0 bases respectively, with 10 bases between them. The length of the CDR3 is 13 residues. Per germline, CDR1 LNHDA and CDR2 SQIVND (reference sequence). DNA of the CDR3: TGTGCCACCTCTACGAGCTCCTACAATGAGCAGTTCTTC. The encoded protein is CATSTSSYNEQFF. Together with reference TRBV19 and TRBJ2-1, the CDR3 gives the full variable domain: DGGITQSPKYLFRKEGQNVTLSCEQNLNHDAMYWYRQDPGQGLRLIYYSQIVNDFQKGDIAEGYSVSREKKESFPLTVTSAQKNPTAFYLCATSTSSYNEQFFGPGTRLTVL.

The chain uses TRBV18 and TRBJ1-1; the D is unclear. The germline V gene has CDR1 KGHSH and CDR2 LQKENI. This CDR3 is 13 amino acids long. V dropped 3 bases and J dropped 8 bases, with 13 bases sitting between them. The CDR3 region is CASSPQEAGEAFF. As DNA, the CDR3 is TGTGCCAGCTCACCGCAGGAGGCGGGCGAAGCTTTCTTT.

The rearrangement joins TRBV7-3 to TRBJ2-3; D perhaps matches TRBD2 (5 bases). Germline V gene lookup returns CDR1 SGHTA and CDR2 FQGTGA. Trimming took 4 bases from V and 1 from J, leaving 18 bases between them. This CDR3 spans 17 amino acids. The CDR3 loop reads CASSSNERTGRTDTQYF. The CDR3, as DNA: TGTGCCAGCAGCTCAAACGAACGGACTGGGCGCACAGATACGCAGTATTTT.

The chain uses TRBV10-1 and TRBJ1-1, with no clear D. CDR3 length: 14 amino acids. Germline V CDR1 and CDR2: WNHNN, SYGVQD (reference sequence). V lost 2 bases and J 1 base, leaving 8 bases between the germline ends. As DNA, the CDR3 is TGCGCCAGCAGTGAGGCGGCGGCGAACACTGAAGCTTTCTTT. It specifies CASSEAAANTEAFF.

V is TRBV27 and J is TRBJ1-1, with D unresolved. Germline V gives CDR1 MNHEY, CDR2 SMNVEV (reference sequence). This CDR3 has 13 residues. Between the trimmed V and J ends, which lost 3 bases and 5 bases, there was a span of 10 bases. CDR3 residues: CASSFSDTTEAFF. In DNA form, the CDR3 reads TGTGCCAGCAGTTTTTCAGACACGACTGAAGCTTTCTTT.